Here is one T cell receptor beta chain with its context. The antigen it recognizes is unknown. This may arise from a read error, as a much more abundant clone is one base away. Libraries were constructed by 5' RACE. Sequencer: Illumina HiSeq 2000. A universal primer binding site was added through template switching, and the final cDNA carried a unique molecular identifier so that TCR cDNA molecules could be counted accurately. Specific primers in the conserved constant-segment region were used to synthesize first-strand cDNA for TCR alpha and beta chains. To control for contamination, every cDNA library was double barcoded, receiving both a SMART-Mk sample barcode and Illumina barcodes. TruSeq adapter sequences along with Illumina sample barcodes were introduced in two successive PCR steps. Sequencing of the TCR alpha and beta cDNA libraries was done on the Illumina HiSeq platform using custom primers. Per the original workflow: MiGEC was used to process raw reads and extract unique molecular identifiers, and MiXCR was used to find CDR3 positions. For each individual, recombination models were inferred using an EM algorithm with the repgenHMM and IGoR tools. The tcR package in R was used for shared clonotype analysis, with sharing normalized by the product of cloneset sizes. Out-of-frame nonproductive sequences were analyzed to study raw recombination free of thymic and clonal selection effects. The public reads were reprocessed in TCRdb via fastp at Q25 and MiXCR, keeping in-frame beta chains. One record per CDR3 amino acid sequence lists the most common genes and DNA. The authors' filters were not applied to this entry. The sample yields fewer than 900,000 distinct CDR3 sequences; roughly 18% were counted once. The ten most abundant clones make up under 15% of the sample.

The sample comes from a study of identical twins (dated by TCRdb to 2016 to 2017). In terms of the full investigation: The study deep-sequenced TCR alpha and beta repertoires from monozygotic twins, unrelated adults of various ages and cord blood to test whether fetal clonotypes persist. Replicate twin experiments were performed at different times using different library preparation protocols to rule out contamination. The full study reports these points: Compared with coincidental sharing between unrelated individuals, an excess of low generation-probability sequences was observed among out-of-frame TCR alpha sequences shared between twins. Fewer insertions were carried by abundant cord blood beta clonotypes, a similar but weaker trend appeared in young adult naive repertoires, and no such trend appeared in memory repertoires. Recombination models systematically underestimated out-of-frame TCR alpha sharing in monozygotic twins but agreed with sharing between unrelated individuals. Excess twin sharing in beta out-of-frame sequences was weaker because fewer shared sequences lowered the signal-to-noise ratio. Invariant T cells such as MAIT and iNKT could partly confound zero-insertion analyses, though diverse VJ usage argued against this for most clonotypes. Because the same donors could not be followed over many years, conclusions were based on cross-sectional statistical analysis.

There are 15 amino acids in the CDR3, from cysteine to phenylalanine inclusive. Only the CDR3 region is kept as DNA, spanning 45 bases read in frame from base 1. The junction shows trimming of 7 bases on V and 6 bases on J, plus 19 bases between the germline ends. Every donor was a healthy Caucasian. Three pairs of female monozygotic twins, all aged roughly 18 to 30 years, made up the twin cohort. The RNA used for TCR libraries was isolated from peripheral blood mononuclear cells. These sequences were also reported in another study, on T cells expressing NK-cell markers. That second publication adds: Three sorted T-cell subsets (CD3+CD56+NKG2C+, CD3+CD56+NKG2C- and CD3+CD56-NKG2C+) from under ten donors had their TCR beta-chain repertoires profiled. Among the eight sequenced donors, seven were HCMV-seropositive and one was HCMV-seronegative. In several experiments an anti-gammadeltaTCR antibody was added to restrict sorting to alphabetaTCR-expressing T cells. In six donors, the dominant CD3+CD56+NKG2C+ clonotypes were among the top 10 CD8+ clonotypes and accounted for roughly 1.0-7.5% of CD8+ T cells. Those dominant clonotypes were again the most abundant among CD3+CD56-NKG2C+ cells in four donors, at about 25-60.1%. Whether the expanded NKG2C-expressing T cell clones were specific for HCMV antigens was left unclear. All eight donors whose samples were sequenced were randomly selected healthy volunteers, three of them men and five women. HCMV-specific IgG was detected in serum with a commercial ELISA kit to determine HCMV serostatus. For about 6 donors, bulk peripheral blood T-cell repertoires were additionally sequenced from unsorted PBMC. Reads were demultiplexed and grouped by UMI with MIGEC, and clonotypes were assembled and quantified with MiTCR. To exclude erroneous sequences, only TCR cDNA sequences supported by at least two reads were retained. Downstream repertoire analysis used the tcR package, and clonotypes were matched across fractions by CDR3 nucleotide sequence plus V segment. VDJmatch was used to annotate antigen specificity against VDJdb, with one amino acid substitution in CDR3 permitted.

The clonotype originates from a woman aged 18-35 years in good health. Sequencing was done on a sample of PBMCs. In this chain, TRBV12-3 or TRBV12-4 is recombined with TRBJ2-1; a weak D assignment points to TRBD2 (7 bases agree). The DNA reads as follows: TGTGCCAGCACCTTAGCGCGGGGGCTTTCCAATGAGCAGTTCTTC. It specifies CASTLARGLSNEQFF.